Each of the 21 T cell receptor beta chains below was sequenced from the same sample in a study of CD8+CD57+ T cells in acquired aplastic anemia. Genomic DNA, the template, was used for profiling of the TCR beta VDJ and CDR3. One entry per CDR3 protein, called by TCRdb with MiXCR from the reads. The sample has 150,000 to 200,000 distinct CDR3 sequences; roughly 48% are singletons. Sample: sorted CD4+, CD8+, or CD8+CD57+ T cells (not recorded which) from PBMCs. The receptors were gathered from a human donor in good health.

CDR3 region: CASSWGLGEQYF. For the CDR3, the DNA is TGTGCCAGCAGCTGGGGCCTAGGGGAGCAGTACTTC. V usage is TRBV7-9 and J usage is TRBJ2-7; D possibly corresponds to TRBD1 (5 bases). The CDR3 contains 12 residues. V dropped 4 bases and J dropped 7 bases, with 11 bases sitting between them. CDR1 and CDR2 (germline): SEHNR, FQNEAQ (reference sequence). Based on the CDR3 plus reference TRBV7-9 and TRBJ2-7, the full variable domain is DTGVSQNPRHKITKRGQNVTFRCDPISEHNRLYWYRQTLGQGPEFLTYFQNEAQLEKSRLLSDRFSAERPKGSFSTLEIQRTEQGDSAMYLCASSWGLGEQYFGPGTRLTVT.

Comments on this clonotype: Germline and junction disagree at one end, which may indicate a read error. The rearrangement uses TRBV7-2 and TRBJ2-7, with D maybe TRBD1 (6 bases). CDR1 and CDR2 from the germline V gene are SGHTA and FQGNSA. There are 14 residues in the CDR3. CDR3 sequence reads: CASRPQGALGERYF. CDR3 sequence (DNA): TGTGCCAGCAGACCACAGGGAGCTCTTGGAGAGCGGTACTTC.

There are many counts of this clonotype. The V gene is TRBV2, the J gene TRBJ2-1; D remains unclear. This CDR3 spans 14 amino acids. The V end lost 2 bases, the J end lost 4 bases, and 9 bases lay between the germline ends. Per the germline V gene, CDR1 is SNHLY and CDR2 is FYNNEI. The DNA of the CDR3 is TGTGCCAGCAGTGAATTGGCCCCTTACAATGAGCAGTTCTTC. The encoded protein is CASSELAPYNEQFF.

This clonotype was seen at least ten times. The V call is TRBV7-3, the J call TRBJ2-6; perhaps TRBD1 as D (5 bases). CDR1 is SGHTA and CDR2 is FQGTGA in the germline V gene. The V end was cut by 2 bases, the J end by 0 bases, with 11 bases between. CDR3 length equals 17 residues. This CDR3 reads CASSLGARASGANVLTF. The CDR3 coding sequence is TGTGCCAGCAGCTTAGGGGCTCGGGCCTCTGGGGCCAACGTCCTGACTTTC.

This clonotype appeared many times. The chain combines TRBV6-1 with TRBJ2-1, with 14 bases matching TRBD2. V shed 8 bases and J 5 bases; nucleotides not matched to a gene: 8. CDR1 is MNHNS, CDR2 SASEGT, per germline. The CDR3 totals 16 residues. The CDR3 loop reads CASRGTSGSRDNEQFF. CDR3 DNA: TGTGCCAGCCGCGGGACTAGCGGGAGTCGCGACAATGAGCAGTTCTTC.

This clonotype came up a few times. The chain joins TRBV2 to TRBJ2-7, with 7 bases identical to TRBD2. From germline, CDR1 is SNHLY and CDR2 FYNNEI. The CDR3 runs to 14 residues. Germline trimming cut 5 bases from V and 2 bases from J; bases unmatched to any gene: 6. The CDR3 is CASSLGRVPYEQYF. DNA of the CDR3: TGTGCCAGCAGTCTAGGGAGGGTACCCTACGAGCAGTACTTC. Filled out from reference TRBV2 and TRBJ2-7, the complete variable domain reads EPEVTQTPSHQVTQMGQEVILRCVPISNHLYFYWYRQILGQKVEFLVSFYNNEISEKSEIFDDQFSVERPDGSNFTLKIRSTKLEDSAMYFCASSLGRVPYEQYFGPGTRLTVT.

V and J are TRBV20-1 and TRBJ2-3, with 11 nucleotides matching TRBD2. The CDR3 loop spans 16 amino acids. Germline V gene lookup returns CDR1 DFQATT and CDR2 SNEGSKA (reference sequence). V trimming: 4 bases; J trimming: 2 bases; junction bases outside the gene matches: 8. CDR3 in DNA: TGCAGTGCTACCTCCCTAGCGGGGGGTGACACAGATACGCAGTATTTT. This sequence encodes CSATSLAGGDTDTQYF.

Ten or more counts support this clonotype. The chain uses TRBV6-5 and TRBJ1-2, with D uncertain. Trimming took 2 bases from V and 4 from J, leaving 14 bases between them. Per the germline V gene, CDR1 is MNHEY and CDR2 is SVGAGI. This CDR3 comprises 15 residues. Written as DNA, the CDR3 is TGTGCCAGCAGTTACAAATCCCCAAGAGGCTATGGCTACACCTTC. It codes for CASSYKSPRGYGYTF.

This clonotype was seen repeatedly, ten times or more. The J gene is TRBJ1-5, the V gene TRBV7-2; possible D gene TRBD1, 6 bases. This CDR3 has 15 amino acids. Germline CDR1 is SGHTA and CDR2 is FQGNSA. The V end was cut by 5 bases, the J end by 4 bases, with 15 bases between. CDR3 coding DNA: TGTGCCAGCAGCCTACGGGGGGGGCGGAATCAGCCCCAGCATTTT. This gives the protein CASSLRGGRNQPQHF.

Ten or more counts support this clonotype. The genes are TRBV20-1 and TRBJ2-2; tentatively, D is TRBD1 (6 bases). From germline, CDR1 is DFQATT and CDR2 SNEGSKA (reference sequence). The CDR3 runs 14 residues. Trimming took 6 bases from V and 6 from J, leaving 17 bases between them. DNA for the CDR3: TGCAGTGCGCGGAAAGGGACAAAAGCCGGGGAGCTGTTTTTT. This encodes CSARKGTKAGELFF.

This clonotype was seen ten or more times. The chain joins TRBV5-1 to TRBJ1-1; 9 bases fit TRBD1. Per germline, CDR1 SGHRS and CDR2 YFSETQ. This CDR3 region has 14 residues. Trimming cost V 4 bases and J 7 bases; bases outside gene matches: 8. The DNA for the CDR3 is TGCGCCAGCAGCCCGGGACAGGGTCGGGGTGAAGCTTTCTTT. As protein: CASSPGQGRGEAFF.

The chain employs TRBV7-9 and TRBJ2-7; D is unclear. The germline CDR1 and CDR2 sequences are SEHNR and FQNEAQ (reference sequence). CDR3 length: 11 amino acids. V was cut by 5 bases and J by 6 bases, with 8 bases left in between. The CDR3 nucleotides are TGTGCCAGCAGCCCGCGGATCGAGCAGTACTTC. Amino acids: CASSPRIEQYF.

This clonotype has a handful of counts. A much larger clone lies one base from this, so it may be a read error. V is TRBV9 and J is TRBJ1-5, with 7 nucleotides matching TRBD1. This CDR3 has 15 amino acids. CDR1 is SGDLS and CDR2 is YYNGEE in the germline V gene. V lost 4 bases, J lost 9 bases, and 13 bases stayed unmatched. The CDR3 spells CASSPSTGPGRPQHF. As DNA, the CDR3 is TGTGCCAGCAGCCCATCGACAGGGCCGGGCCGGCCCCAGCATTTT.

This clonotype has a handful of counts. This chain links TRBV24-1 with TRBJ2-7, with 8 bases matching TRBD1. The V gene end was trimmed by 3 bases and the J gene end by 5 bases; junction bases not matched to a gene: 8. The CDR3 is 15 amino acids. From germline, CDR1 is KGHDR and CDR2 SFDVKD. CDR3 region: CATSDGGQGGDEQYF. Here the CDR3 DNA reads TGTGCCACCAGTGATGGAGGACAGGGTGGTGACGAGCAGTACTTC.

There are many counts of this clonotype. The chain couples TRBV7-8 to TRBJ2-5, with 11 bases matching TRBD2. Germline V gene data show CDR1 as SGHVS and CDR2 as FQNEAQ. J gave up 5 bases and V 5 bases, and 10 bases lay outside the gene matches. The CDR3 is 16 residues long. The DNA for the CDR3 is TGTGCCAGCAGCGTCTCCGGGACTAGCGGCCGCGAGACCCAGTACTTC. Translating it yields CASSVSGTSGRETQYF.

The rearrangement joins TRBV29-1 to TRBJ1-1; 7 bases align to TRBD1. CDR3 size: 13 residues. Unmatched junction bases numbered 1, after V lost 3 bases and J lost 0 bases. Germline-derived CDR1 and CDR2 are SQVTM and ANQGSEA. CDR3 DNA: TGCAGCGTTGAGGGACAGCTGAACACTGAAGCTTTCTTT. This translates into CSVEGQLNTEAFF.

Remarks on this clonotype: A much larger clonotype is one base distant, so this may be a read error. The rearrangement links TRBV12-3 or TRBV12-4 to TRBJ2-1, with 8 bases aligning to TRBD2. The CDR3 is 13 amino acids. After removal of 6 bases from V and 9 bases from J, the junction contained 7 bases not matched to a gene. The CDR3 sequence: CASRMLSGGEQFF. The CDR3, as DNA: TGTGCCAGCAGAATGCTCAGCGGGGGTGAGCAGTTCTTC.

This clonotype came up a few times. The CDR3 bases are TGTGCCAGCAGTGCTAGCGGGGATACAGATACGCAGTATTTT. It encodes CASSASGDTDTQYF. The V and J genes are TRBV25-1 and TRBJ2-3; TRBD2 agrees at 9 bases. This CDR3 has 14 amino acids. Germline trimming cut 4 bases from V and 3 bases from J; bases unmatched to any gene: 2. Germline V lookup: CDR1 MGHDK, CDR2 SYGVNS.

The chain links TRBV7-8 to TRBJ1-2; the D is unclear. The V gene lost 1 base and the J gene lost 3 bases, with 3 bases spanning the gap. The CDR3 consists of 12 residues. Germline lookup yields CDR1 SGHVS and CDR2 FQNEAQ. For the CDR3, the DNA is TGTGCCAGCAGCTTAGGGGACTATGGCTACACCTTC. Amino acid sequence: CASSLGDYGYTF. Together with reference TRBV7-8 and TRBJ1-2, the CDR3 gives the full variable domain: GAGVSQSPRYKVAKRGQDVALRCDPISGHVSLFWYQQALGQGPEFLTYFQNEAQLDKSGLPSDRFFAERPEGSVSTLKIQRTQQEDSAVYLCASSLGDYGYTFGSGTRLTVV.

The CDR3: CASSFVTNQPQHF. The CDR3, as DNA: TGTGCCAGCAGCTTCGTGACCAATCAGCCCCAGCATTTT. The rearrangement uses TRBV11-2 and TRBJ1-5; D unclear. From germline, CDR1 is SGHAT and CDR2 FQNNGV. V was trimmed by 3 bases and J by 3 bases, leaving 6 bases between them. This CDR3 spans 13 amino acids.

The chain carries TRBV24-1 and TRBJ2-1, with D possibly being TRBD1 or TRBD2 (5 bases each). Looked up from germline, CDR1 is KGHDR and CDR2 is SFDVKD. The CDR3 runs to 16 residues. Trimming took 4 bases from V and 3 from J, leaving 15 bases between them. This CDR3 is CATSEAGTYGYNEQFF. The CDR3 DNA reads TGTGCCACCAGTGAGGCCGGGACCTATGGCTACAATGAGCAGTTCTTC.